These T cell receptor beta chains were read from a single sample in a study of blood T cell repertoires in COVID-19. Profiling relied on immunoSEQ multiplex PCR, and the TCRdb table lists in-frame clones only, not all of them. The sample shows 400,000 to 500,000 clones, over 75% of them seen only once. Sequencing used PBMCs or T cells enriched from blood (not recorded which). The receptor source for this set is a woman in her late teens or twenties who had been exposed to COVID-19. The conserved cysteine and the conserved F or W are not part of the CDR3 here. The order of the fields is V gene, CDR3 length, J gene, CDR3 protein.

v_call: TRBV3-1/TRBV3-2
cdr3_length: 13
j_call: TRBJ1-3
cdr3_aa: ASSPGQGVGNTIY

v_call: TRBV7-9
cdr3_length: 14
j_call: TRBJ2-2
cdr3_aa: ASSHPGQANTGELF

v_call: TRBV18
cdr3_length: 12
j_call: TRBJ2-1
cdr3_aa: ASSPLAVYNEQF

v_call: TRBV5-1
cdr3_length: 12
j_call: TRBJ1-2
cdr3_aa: ASSGDRANYGYT

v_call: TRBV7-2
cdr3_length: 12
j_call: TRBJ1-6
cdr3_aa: ASSLYQGNSPLH

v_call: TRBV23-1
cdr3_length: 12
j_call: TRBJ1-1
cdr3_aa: ASSLSGRTFSAF

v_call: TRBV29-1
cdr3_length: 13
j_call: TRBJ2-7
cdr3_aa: SAKEEREVSYEQY

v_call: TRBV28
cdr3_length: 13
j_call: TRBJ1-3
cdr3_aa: ASSWGHFSGNTIY

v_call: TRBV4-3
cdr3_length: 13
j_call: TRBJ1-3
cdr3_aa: ASSQGGGSGNTIY

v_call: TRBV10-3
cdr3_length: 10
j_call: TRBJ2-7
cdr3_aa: AISVSGPEQY

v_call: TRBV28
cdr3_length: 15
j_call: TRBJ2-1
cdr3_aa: ASSFGSGERGYNEQF

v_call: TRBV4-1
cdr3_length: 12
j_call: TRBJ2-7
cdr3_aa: ASSLGLLGGEQY

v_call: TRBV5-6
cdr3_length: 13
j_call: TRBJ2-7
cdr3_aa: ASSGWQVSSYEQY

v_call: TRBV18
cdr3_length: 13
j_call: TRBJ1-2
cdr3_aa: ASSPGQGGAYGYT

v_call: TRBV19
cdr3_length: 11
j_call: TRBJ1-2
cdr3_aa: ASSPGIPYGYT

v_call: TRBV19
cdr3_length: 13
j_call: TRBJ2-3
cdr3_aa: ASKKRAGPTDTQY

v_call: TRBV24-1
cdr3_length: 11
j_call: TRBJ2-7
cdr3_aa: ATSVGRGYEQY

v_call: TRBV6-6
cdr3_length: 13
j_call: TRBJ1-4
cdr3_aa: ASSYPGQGGEKLF

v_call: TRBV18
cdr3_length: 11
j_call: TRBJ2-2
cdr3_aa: ASSPSRTGELF

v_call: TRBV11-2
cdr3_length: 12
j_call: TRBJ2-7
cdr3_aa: ASTTGTGDIEQY

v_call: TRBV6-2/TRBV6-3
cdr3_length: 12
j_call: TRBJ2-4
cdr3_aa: ASSLQGEGNIQY

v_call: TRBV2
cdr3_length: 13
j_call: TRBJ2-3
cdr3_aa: ANLAGGPRTDTQY

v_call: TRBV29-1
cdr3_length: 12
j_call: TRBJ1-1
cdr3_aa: SVEPQEGYTEAF

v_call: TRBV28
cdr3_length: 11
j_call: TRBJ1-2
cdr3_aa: ASTRGQAYGYT

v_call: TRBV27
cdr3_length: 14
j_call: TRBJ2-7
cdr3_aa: ASSSVLGGNPYEQY

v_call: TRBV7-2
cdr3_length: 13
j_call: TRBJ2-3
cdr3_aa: ASSLQAGFTDTQY

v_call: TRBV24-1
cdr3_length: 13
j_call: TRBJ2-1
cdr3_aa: ATSDPGTGRNEQF